These 9 T cell receptor beta chains originate from one sample sequenced in a study of response to subunit inactivated influenza vaccine. TCRdb re-called the RT-PCR reads with MiXCR, one entry per CDR3 protein. Of hundreds of thousands of distinct CDR3 sequences listed, about 25% were seen once; the top ten hold approximately 2%. The starting material was CD4+ T cells sorted from PBMCs, obtained 5 days after vaccination. All receptors come from a man aged 50 or older who received an inactivated influenza vaccine.

This rearrangement joins TRBV7-8 to TRBJ2-3; D perhaps matches TRBD2 (5 bases). V lost 5 bases and J lost 3, with 18 bases in between. Looked up from germline, CDR1 is SGHVS and CDR2 is FQNEAQ. The CDR3 extends over 16 amino acids. Written as DNA, the CDR3 is TGTGCCAGCAGCGCCCAGCCGGGAACGTTAACAGATACGCAGTATTTT. It codes for CASSAQPGTLTDTQYF.

V is TRBV7-2 and J is TRBJ1-5; D not resolved. This CDR3 region has 16 residues. V gave up 2 bases and J gave up 0 bases, with 11 bases separating them. Germline assignment: CDR1 SGHTA and CDR2 FQGNSA. The CDR3 reads CASSLWAVSSNQPQHF. CDR3 coding DNA: TGTGCCAGCAGCTTATGGGCGGTGTCTAGCAATCAGCCCCAGCATTTT.

In its sample, this clonotype was seen a few times. The chain couples TRBV20-1 to TRBJ2-7; D unclear. Between the trimmed V and J ends, which lost 3 bases and 5 bases, there was a span of 17 bases. Germline CDR1 is DFQATT and CDR2 is SNEGSKA (reference sequence). The length of the CDR3 is 14 residues. CDR3 residues: CSASPRTLVDEQYF. The CDR3 DNA reads as TGCAGTGCTAGTCCCCGAACATTAGTGGACGAGCAGTACTTC.

This clonotype was counted a few times. V and J are TRBV6-1 and TRBJ2-1, with TRBD1 matching 7 bases. Germline values: CDR1 MNHNS, CDR2 SASEGT. The CDR3 is 13 amino acids. The junction had 3 bases not matched to a gene; V was cut back by 8 bases and J by 2 bases. In DNA form, the CDR3 reads TGTGCCAGCGGGACAGAAACCTACAATGAGCAGTTCTTC. Translation gives CASGTETYNEQFF.

This chain uses TRBV30 with TRBJ2-5, with D tentatively TRBD1 (6 bases). The V gene's germline CDR1 is GTSNPN and CDR2 SVGIG (reference sequence). Trimming pared 2 bases from V and 5 bases from J, leaving 12 bases between. This CDR3 contains 13 residues. CDR3 protein: CAWSRGIGETQYF. The CDR3 DNA is TGTGCCTGGAGTAGGGGGATAGGGGAGACCCAGTACTTC.

This clonotype was counted between two and nine times. V is TRBV29-1 and J is TRBJ2-3; weak D call: TRBD2 (5 bases). CDR1 and CDR2 (germline): SQVTM, ANQGSEA. The CDR3 covers 14 residues. V lost 0 bases and J 6 bases, leaving 13 bases between the germline ends. CDR3 residues: CSVEDPGVGDTQYF. CDR3 sequence (DNA): TGCAGCGTTGAAGATCCCGGGGTCGGGGATACGCAGTATTTT.

This clonotype was seen ten or more times. CDR3 residues: CAWTGQNSNQPQHF. CDR3 bases: TGTGCCTGGACGGGACAGAATAGCAATCAGCCCCAGCATTTT. This chain connects TRBV30 to TRBJ1-5; 7 bases map to TRBD1. Trimming cost V 4 bases and J 0 bases; bases outside gene matches: 3. The CDR3 is 14 amino acids. The germline V gene encodes CDR1 GTSNPN and CDR2 SVGIG (reference sequence).

In this sample, this clonotype turned up many times. The chain combines TRBV7-2 with TRBJ2-3; D not certain. Germline V gives CDR1 SGHTA, CDR2 FQGNSA. The CDR3 totals 15 residues. The V and J ends lost 2 bases and 2 bases respectively, with 11 bases between them. The CDR3 region has the DNA TGTGCCAGCAGCTTATGGACGCTGCACACAGATACGCAGTATTTT. It yields the protein CASSLWTLHTDTQYF. The whole variable domain, remainder taken from reference TRBV7-2 and TRBJ2-3, is GAGVSQSPSNKVTEKGKDVELRCDPISGHTALYWYRQSLGQGLEFLIYFQGNSAPDKSGLPSDRFSAERTGGSVSTLTIQRTQQEDSAVYLCASSLWTLHTDTQYFGPGTRLTVL.

This chain's CDR3 is CASSPGTGPHTQHF. In DNA, the CDR3 is TGTGCCAGCAGTCCCGGGACCGGACCCCACACCCAGCATTTT. V usage is TRBV27 and J usage is TRBJ1-5, with TRBD1 as a possible D gene (5 bases). V lost 5 bases and J lost 11, with 19 bases in between. Germline V gene data show CDR1 as MNHEY and CDR2 as SMNVEV (reference sequence). The CDR3 is 14 amino acids.